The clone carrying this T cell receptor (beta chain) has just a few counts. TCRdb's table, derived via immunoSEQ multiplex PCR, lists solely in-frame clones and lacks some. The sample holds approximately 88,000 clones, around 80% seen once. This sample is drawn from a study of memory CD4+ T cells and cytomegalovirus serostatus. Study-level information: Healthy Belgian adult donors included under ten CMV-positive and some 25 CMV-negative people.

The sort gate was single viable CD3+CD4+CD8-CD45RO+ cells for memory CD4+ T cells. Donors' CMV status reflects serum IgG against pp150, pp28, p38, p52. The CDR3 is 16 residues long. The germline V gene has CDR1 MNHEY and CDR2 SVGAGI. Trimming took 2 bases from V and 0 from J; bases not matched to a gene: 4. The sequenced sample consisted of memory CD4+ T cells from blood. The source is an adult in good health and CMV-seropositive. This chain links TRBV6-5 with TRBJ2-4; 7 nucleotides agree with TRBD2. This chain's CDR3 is CASSYGRERAKNIQYF. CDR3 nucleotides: TGTGCCAGCAGTTACGGGCGGGAGAGAGCCAAAAACATTCAGTACTTC.